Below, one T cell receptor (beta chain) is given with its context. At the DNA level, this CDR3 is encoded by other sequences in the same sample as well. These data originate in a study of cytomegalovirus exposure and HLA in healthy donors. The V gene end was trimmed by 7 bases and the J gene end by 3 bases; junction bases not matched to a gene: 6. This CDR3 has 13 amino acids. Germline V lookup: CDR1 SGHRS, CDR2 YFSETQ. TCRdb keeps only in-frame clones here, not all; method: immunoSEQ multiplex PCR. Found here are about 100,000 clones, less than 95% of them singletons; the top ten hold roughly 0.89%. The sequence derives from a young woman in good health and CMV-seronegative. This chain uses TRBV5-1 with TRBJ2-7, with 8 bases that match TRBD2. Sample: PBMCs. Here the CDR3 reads CASSLAGRYEQYF. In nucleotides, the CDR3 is TGCGCCAGCTCCCTAGCGGGTCGCTACGAGCAGTACTTC.